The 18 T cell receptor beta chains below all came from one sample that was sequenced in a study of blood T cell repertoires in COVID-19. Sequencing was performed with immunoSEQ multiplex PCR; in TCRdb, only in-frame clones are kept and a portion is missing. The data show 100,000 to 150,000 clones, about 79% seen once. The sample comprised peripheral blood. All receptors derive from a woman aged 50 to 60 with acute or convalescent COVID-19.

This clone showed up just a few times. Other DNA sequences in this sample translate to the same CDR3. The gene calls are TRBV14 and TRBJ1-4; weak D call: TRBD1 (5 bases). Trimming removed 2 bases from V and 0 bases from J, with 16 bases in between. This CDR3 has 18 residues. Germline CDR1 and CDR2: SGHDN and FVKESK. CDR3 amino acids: CASSQTRGGSATNEKLFF. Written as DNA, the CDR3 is TGTGCCAGCAGCCAAACCCGCGGGGGATCTGCAACTAATGAAAAACTGTTTTTT.

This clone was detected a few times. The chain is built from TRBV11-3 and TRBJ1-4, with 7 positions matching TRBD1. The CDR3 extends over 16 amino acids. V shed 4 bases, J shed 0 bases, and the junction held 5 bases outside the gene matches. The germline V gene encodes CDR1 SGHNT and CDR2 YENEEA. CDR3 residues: CASSSDRSATNEKLFF. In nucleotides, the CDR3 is TGTGCCAGCAGCTCGGACAGGAGTGCAACTAATGAAAAACTGTTTTTT.

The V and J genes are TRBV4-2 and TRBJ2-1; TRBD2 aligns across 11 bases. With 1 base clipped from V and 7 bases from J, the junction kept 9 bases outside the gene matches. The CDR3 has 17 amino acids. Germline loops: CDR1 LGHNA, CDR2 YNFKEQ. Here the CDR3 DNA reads TGTGCCAGCAGCCAAGGGTCTAGCGGGGGGAACCTAAATGAGCAGTTCTTC. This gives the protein CASSQGSSGGNLNEQFF.

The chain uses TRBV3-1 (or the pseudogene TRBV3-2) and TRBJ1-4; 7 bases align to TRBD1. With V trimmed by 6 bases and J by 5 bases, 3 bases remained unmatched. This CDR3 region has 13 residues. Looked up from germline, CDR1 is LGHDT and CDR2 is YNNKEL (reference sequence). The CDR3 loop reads CASRGQLNEKLFF. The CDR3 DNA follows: TGTGCCAGCAGGGGACAGTTAAATGAAAAACTGTTTTTT.

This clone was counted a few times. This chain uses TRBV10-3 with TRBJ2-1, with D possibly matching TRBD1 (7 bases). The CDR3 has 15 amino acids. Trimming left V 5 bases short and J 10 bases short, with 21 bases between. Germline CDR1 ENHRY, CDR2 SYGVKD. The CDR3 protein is CAISPGGDSRREQFF. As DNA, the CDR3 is TGTGCCATCAGTCCTGGAGGGGACAGCCGACGGGAGCAGTTCTTC.

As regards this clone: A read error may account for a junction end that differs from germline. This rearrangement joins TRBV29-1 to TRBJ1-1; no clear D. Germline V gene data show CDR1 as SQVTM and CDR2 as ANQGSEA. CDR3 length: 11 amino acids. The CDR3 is CSVAYSTGAFF. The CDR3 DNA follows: TGCAGCGTTGCTTACTCCACTGGAGCTTTCTTT.

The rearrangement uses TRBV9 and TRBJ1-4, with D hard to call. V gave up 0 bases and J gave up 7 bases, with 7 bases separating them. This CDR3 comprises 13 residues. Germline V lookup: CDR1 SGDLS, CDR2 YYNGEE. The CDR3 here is CASSVESGEKLFF. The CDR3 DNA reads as TGTGCCAGCAGCGTAGAGTCGGGTGAAAAACTGTTTTTT.

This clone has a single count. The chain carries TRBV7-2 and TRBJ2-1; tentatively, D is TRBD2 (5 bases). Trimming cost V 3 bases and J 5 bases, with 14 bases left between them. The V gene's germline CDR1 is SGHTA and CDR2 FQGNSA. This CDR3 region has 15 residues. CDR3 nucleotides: TGTGCCAGCAGCTTCAAGCCAGGACTGAACAATGAGCAGTTCTTC. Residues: CASSFKPGLNNEQFF.

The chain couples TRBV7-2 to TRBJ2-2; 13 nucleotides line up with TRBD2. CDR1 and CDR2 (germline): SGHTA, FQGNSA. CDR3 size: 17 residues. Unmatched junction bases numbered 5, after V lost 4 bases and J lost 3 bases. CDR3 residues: CASSSGLAGVHTGELFF. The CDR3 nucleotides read TGTGCCAGCAGCTCCGGACTAGCGGGGGTTCACACCGGGGAGCTGTTTTTT. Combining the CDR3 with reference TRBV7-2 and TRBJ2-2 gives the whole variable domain GAGVSQSPSNKVTEKGKDVELRCDPISGHTALYWYRQSLGQGLEFLIYFQGNSAPDKSGLPSDRFSAERTGGSVSTLTIQRTQQEDSAVYLCASSSGLAGVHTGELFFGEGSRLTVL.

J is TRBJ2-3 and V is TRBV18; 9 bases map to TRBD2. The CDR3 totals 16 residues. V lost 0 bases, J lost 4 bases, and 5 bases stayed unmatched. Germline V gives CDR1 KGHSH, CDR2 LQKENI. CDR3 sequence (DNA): TGTGCCAGCTCACCACCAGTTGGCGGGGGGGCAGATACGCAGTATTTT. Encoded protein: CASSPPVGGGADTQYF.

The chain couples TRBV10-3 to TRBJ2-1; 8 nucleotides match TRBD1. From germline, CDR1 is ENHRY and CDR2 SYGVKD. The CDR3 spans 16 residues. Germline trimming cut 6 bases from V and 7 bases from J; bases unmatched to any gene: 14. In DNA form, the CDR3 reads TGTGCCATCAGCTATCTTGGTGAGACAGGGGCAAATGAGCAGTTCTTC. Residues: CAISYLGETGANEQFF.

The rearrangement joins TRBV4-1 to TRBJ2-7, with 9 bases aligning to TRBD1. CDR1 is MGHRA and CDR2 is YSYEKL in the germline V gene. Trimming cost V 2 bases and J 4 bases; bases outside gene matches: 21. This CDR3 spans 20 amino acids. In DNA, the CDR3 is TGCGCCAGCAGCCAATTTGTGGCTCAGACAAACAGGGGGCCCCCGTACGAGCAGTACTTC. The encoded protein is CASSQFVAQTNRGPPYEQYF.

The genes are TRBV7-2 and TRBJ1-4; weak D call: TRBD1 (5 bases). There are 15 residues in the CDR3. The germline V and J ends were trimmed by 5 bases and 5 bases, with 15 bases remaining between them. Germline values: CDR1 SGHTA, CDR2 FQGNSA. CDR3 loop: CASSPAAGRNEKLFF. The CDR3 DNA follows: TGTGCCAGCAGCCCCGCGGCAGGGAGGAATGAAAAACTGTTTTTT.

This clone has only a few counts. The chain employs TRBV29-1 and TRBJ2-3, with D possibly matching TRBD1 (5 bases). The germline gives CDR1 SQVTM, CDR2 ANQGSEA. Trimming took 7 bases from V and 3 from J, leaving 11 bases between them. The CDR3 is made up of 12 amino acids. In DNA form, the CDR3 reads TGCAGCGCCCTGGCAGGGACAGATACGCAGTATTTT. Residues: CSALAGTDTQYF.

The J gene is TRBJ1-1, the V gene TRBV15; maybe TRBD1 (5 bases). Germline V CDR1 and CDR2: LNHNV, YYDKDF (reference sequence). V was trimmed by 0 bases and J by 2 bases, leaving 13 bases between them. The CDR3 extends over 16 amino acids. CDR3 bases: TGTGCCACCAGCAGAGAAACAAGGGGCCCTAACACTGAAGCTTTCTTT. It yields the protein CATSRETRGPNTEAFF.

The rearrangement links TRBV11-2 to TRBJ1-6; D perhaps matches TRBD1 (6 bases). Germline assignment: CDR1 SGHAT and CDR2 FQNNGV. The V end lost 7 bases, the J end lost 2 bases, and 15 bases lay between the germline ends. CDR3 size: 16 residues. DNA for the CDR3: TGTGCCAGCACTGTGGGGGGGGCGACCTATAATTCACCCCTCCACTTT. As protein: CASTVGGATYNSPLHF.

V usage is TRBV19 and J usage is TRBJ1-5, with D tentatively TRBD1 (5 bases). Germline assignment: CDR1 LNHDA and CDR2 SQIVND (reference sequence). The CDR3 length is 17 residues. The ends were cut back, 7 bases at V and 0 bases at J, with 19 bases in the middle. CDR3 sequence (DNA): TGTGCCAGTACCCCTAAGGGGCCCACCTATAGCAATCAGCCCCAGCATTTT. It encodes CASTPKGPTYSNQPQHF.

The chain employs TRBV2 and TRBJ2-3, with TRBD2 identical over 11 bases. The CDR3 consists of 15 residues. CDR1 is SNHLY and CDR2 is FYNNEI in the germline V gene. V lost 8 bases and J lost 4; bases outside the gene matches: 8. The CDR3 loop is CASHSPGLAADTQYF. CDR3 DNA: TGTGCCAGCCACTCTCCGGGACTAGCGGCAGATACGCAGTATTTT.